Below are 11 T cell receptor beta chains sequenced from a single sample in a study of beta chain features in type 1 diabetes. Expressed TCRB transcripts were sequenced after all isolated RNA was converted to cDNA. TCRdb keeps only in-frame clones here, not all; method: immunoSEQ multiplex PCR. The repertoire includes 150,000 to 190,000 clones, 7.5% to 10% of them detected once, and about 0.6% sits in the top ten. Sequencing input: central memory CD4+ T cells from blood. These receptors all come from a man between 18 and 35 years old in good health.

This clone showed up just a few times. This chain connects TRBV19 to TRBJ1-1; 8 bases are a match to TRBD1. Germline V gene data show CDR1 as LNHDA and CDR2 as SQIVND (reference sequence). After removal of 3 bases from V and 4 bases from J, the junction contained 4 bases not matched to a gene. The CDR3 loop spans 14 amino acids. CDR3 DNA: TGTGCCAGTAGTATCCAGGGGGCCCTCACTGAAGCTTTCTTT. Residues: CASSIQGALTEAFF. The complete variable domain, with remaining parts taken from reference TRBV19 and TRBJ1-1, reads DGGITQSPKYLFRKEGQNVTLSCEQNLNHDAMYWYRQDPGQGLRLIYYSQIVNDFQKGDIAEGYSVSREKKESFPLTVTSAQKNPTAFYLCASSIQGALTEAFFGQGTRLTVV.

This clone was observed a handful of times. The gene calls are TRBV9 and TRBJ2-1; D is uncertain. V shed 4 bases and J shed 9 bases, with 17 bases lying between them. This CDR3 has 14 amino acids. From germline, CDR1 is SGDLS and CDR2 YYNGEE. CDR3 in amino acids: CASSPLRRDAEQFF. The CDR3 nucleotides are TGTGCCAGCAGCCCACTTAGGAGAGATGCTGAGCAGTTCTTC.

This rearrangement joins TRBV6-5 to TRBJ2-7; D not certain. CDR1 and CDR2 from the germline V gene are MNHEY and SVGAGI. CDR3 length equals 12 residues. Trimming stripped 2 bases from V and 6 bases from J, with 8 bases between. The CDR3 nucleotides are TGTGCCAGCAGTTACACCGTCGGCGAGCAGTACTTC. Translating gives CASSYTVGEQYF.

The sample holds a few counts of this clone. The chain carries TRBV7-2 and TRBJ1-5; perhaps TRBD1 as D (5 bases). Germline V gene data show CDR1 as SGHTA and CDR2 as FQGNSA. With 1 base removed from V and 5 bases from J, the gap between germline ends came to 6 bases. The CDR3 has 13 amino acids. CDR3 coding DNA: TGTGCCAGCAGCTTAGAGGGGTATCAGCCCCAGCATTTT. This gives the protein CASSLEGYQPQHF.

This clone was found many times. The CDR3 region has the DNA TGCAGCGCCCGACAGGGAGATGAAAAACTGTTTTTT. Translating gives CSARQGDEKLFF. The rearrangement uses TRBV29-1 and TRBJ1-4, with 7 bases matching TRBD1. This CDR3 comprises 12 residues. The ends lost 7 bases at V and 6 bases at J; junction bases unmatched: 5. Germline CDR1 reads SQVTM; CDR2 reads ANQGSEA.

This clone appeared many times. The CDR3 region has the DNA TGTGCCAGCAGCGTAGGCAGGGGAGATGCAGATACGCAGTATTTT. Translating gives CASSVGRGDADTQYF. The chain is built from TRBV9 and TRBJ2-3; tentative D call: TRBD1 (6 bases). Trimming left V 0 bases short and J 4 bases short, with 12 bases between. From germline, CDR1 is SGDLS and CDR2 YYNGEE. The CDR3 has 15 amino acids.

This chain joins TRBV7-6 and TRBJ2-5; 7 nucleotides agree with TRBD2. The CDR3 loop spans 17 amino acids. The germline gives CDR1 SGHVS, CDR2 FNYEAQ. Unmatched junction bases numbered 12, after V lost 0 bases and J lost 5 bases. This CDR3 reads CASSLAGGGRALETQYF. The CDR3 DNA follows: TGTGCCAGCAGCTTAGCAGGTGGTGGGAGGGCCCTTGAGACCCAGTACTTC.

Points on this clone: Other DNA sequences within the sample encode an identical CDR3. V is TRBV18 and J is TRBJ2-1; no clear D. V lost 5 bases and J 1 base, leaving 6 bases between the germline ends. This CDR3 contains 13 residues. Looked up from germline, CDR1 is KGHSH and CDR2 is LQKENI. The CDR3: CASSGQSYNEQFF. The CDR3 DNA reads TGTGCCAGCTCAGGGCAGTCCTACAATGAGCAGTTCTTC.

In this sample, this clone turned up a few times. The V call is TRBV7-6, the J call TRBJ1-1, with D possibly TRBD1 on 5 matching bases. CDR1 SGHVS and CDR2 FNYEAQ come from the germline V gene. This CDR3 is 13 amino acids long. Trimming cost V 4 bases and J 3 bases, with 9 bases left between them. This CDR3 is CASSWRGDTEAFF. In nucleotides, the CDR3 is TGTGCCAGCAGCTGGAGGGGAGACACTGAAGCTTTCTTT.

This clone came up a few times. V and J are TRBV11-2 and TRBJ2-7, with TRBD2 matching over 10 bases. Trimming at V came to 5 bases and at J to 2 bases, leaving 9 bases not matched to a gene. Germline loops: CDR1 SGHAT, CDR2 FQNNGV. This CDR3 has 16 residues. CDR3 sequence reads: CASSQSSGSWTYEQYF. The CDR3 nucleotides read TGTGCCAGCAGCCAATCTAGCGGGAGTTGGACCTACGAGCAGTACTTC.

This clone came up a few times. The chain couples TRBV2 to TRBJ2-1, with TRBD1 identical over 9 bases. The V gene end was trimmed by 6 bases and the J gene end by 4 bases; junction bases not matched to a gene: 4. Germline loops: CDR1 SNHLY, CDR2 FYNNEI. The CDR3 has 14 amino acids. CDR3 bases: TGTGCCAGCAGACCGACAGGGGGATACAATGAGCAGTTCTTC. This translates into CASRPTGGYNEQFF. Together with reference TRBV2 and TRBJ2-1, the CDR3 gives the full variable domain: EPEVTQTPSHQVTQMGQEVILRCVPISNHLYFYWYRQILGQKVEFLVSFYNNEISEKSEIFDDQFSVERPDGSNFTLKIRSTKLEDSAMYFCASRPTGGYNEQFFGPGTRLTVL.